The TCR beta chain under discussion was sequenced for a study of Graves' ophthalmopathy and Graves' hyperthyroidism (dated 2018 in TCRdb). Study-level background: Peripheral blood samples were taken at the time of initial diagnosis, before any treatment was given. To tell Graves' ophthalmopathy apart from Graves' hyperthyroidism, and to predict which patients would progress to ophthalmopathy, the study relied on TCR beta repertoire signatures. An independent validation cohort was composed of 18 hyperthyroidism patients and over 15 patients who later progressed from hyperthyroidism to ophthalmopathy. In more than five hyperthyroidism patients, the T-cell repertoires found in thyroid tissue were compared with those found in blood. In total, 135 blood samples were TCR-sequenced: some 40 ophthalmopathy, under 85 hyperthyroidism and approximately 17 hyperthyroidism-to-ophthalmopathy patients. After sampling, hyperthyroidism patients received methimazole starting at 30 mg daily, and ophthalmopathy patients received high-dose intravenous methylprednisolone. A discovery set of 100 patients (43 ophthalmopathy, 55 to 60 stable hyperthyroidism) was enrolled to explore V-J signatures distinguishing ophthalmopathy from hyperthyroidism.

For repertoire sequencing, the TCR beta CDR3 regions were amplified from RNA transcripts. The first round was an RT-PCR using HTBI primers with the Qiagen OneStep RT-PCR kit, and this first round was followed by a second-round multiplex PCR, then size selection and purification. Sequencing of the libraries was carried out on an Illumina HiSeq2000 in paired-end mode with 100 bp reads. Under the source paper's analysis protocol: SOAPnuke was used to process the reads, removing any read that contained adapters or uncalled bases, had a mean Phred below 15, or lacked an exact match to the constant primer or identifier. High-quality paired reads were merged with COPE v1.2.5. Each unique nucleotide sequence was defined as a clonotype, and clonotypes were aligned to IMGT TRB V, D and J references with MiTCR v1.1. Analysis was restricted to V-J combinations with a frequency above 0.0001, which covered just over 98% of repertoires. A TCR clonal expansion and chaos score per V-J combination was defined as the ratio of F50 clonal expansion to chaos observed in the TCRdist matrix. Features were reduced by Welch's t-statistics and random forest to some 13 V-J combinations, which fed a naive Bayes classifier. The Morisita-Horn index was used to measure how similar the thyroid and blood repertoires were. Clones were called with MiXCR by TCRdb after fastp trimmed the public reads at Q25, and only in-frame beta chains were retained. For every CDR3 protein sequence, its rows merge into one entry that carries the most common genes and DNA. These V and J calls derive from TCRdb rather than the authors' analysis. The sample table lists 650,000 to 900,000 distinct CDR3 sequences, 40% of them with a count of one. The top ten constitute approximately 43% of the sample.

Ophthalmopathy patients were characterized by moderately to severely active disease, a Clinical Activity Score of at least 3, a NOSPECS grade of at least 4, and a disease duration under 3 months. Anyone with other autoimmune diseases, uncontrolled infections, pregnancy or lactation was excluded from the study. Clinical symptoms, serum thyroxine, TRAb, thyroid ultrasound and orbital computed tomography formed the basis of the diagnosis. Ficoll-Paque density gradient centrifugation was used to isolate PBMCs from around 9.1 ml of fresh peripheral blood. Total RNA was extracted using Trizol reagent, and RNA quality was checked on an Agilent 2100 Bioanalyzer. Study-wide findings and limitations: Most of the expanded thyroid clonotypes with a frequency above 0.001 were also detected in blood, and it was suggested that the thyroid immune response may be reflected by blood repertoires. No statistical method was used to set the sample size in advance, and the investigators knew which group each participant was assigned to. In validation, the model predicted ophthalmopathy progression with 70.59% sensitivity and 72.22% specificity; about a dozen predicted patients were CT-confirmed with GO in a median of approximately 6.5 months. In cross-validation, the 13-signature model distinguished ophthalmopathy from stable hyperthyroidism with approximately 90% sensitivity and about 81% specificity, while in the test set the corresponding values were about 79% and 69%.

This clonotype was seen ten or more times. What antigen it recognizes has not been identified. One junction end disagrees with the germline gene, perhaps due to a read error. The CDR3 numbers 12 residues from cysteine through phenylalanine. Only the CDR3 portion is preserved as DNA: 36 bases, with reading frame beginning at the first base. This TCR was sampled from an adult man with Graves' ophthalmopathy. The sequencing input was peripheral blood. The receptor chain draws on TRBV12-3 or TRBV12-4 and TRBJ2-7; the D gene lacks a confident call. The nucleotides are TGTGCCAGCAGTTTAACAGACCAGGAGCGGTACTTC. It codes for CASSLTDQERYF.